This passage covers 16 T cell receptor beta chains from one sample sequenced in a study of Graves' ophthalmopathy and Graves' hyperthyroidism. Amplified TCR beta CDR3 regions were obtained using RNA transcripts as template. The first round was an RT-PCR with HTBI primers, and the second round was a multiplex PCR. TCRdb itself ran the multiplex PCR reads through MiXCR, one entry per CDR3 protein. The table lists over a million distinct CDR3 sequences, roughly two fifths of them singletons, with around 10% in the top ten. The sequencing sample was made of peripheral blood or thyroid tissue (not recorded which). Receptor source: an adult man with Graves' hyperthyroidism.

This clonotype was observed at least ten times. The V call is TRBV28, the J call TRBJ1-6; TRBD1 matches at 9 bases. Per the germline V gene, CDR1 is MDHEN and CDR2 is SYDVKM. The CDR3 totals 15 residues. Unmatched junction bases numbered 14, after V lost 6 bases and J lost 14 bases. In DNA, the CDR3 is TGTGCCAGCAGAGGGACCGGGACAGGGTCAGAGACCCTCCACTTT. Translated, it gives CASRGTGTGSETLHF.

The chain couples TRBV15 to TRBJ1-5, with D maybe TRBD1 (5 bases). The CDR3 is 15 residues long. Germline V gives CDR1 LNHNV, CDR2 YYDKDF (reference sequence). Trimming pared 2 bases from V and 2 bases from J, leaving 10 bases between. CDR3 DNA sequence: TGTGCCACCAGCAGATCAGGGTCGGGCAATCAGCCCCAGCATTTT. Its translation: CATSRSGSGNQPQHF. Complete variable domain (other parts from reference TRBV15 and TRBJ1-5): DAMVIQNPRYQVTQFGKPVTLSCSQTLNHNVMYWYQQKSSQAPKLLFHYYDKDFNNEADTPDNFQSRRPNTSFCFLDIRSPGLGDTAMYLCATSRSGSGNQPQHFGDGTRLSIL.

Only a few counts were recorded for this clonotype. The rearrangement joins TRBV20-1 to TRBJ2-5; 10 bases line up with TRBD1. With 5 bases clipped from V and 0 bases from J, the junction kept 6 bases outside the gene matches. Germline V lookup: CDR1 DFQATT, CDR2 SNEGSKA (reference sequence). CDR3 length equals 15 residues. CDR3: CSALRTGGYQETQYF. The CDR3 DNA is TGCAGTGCTTTACGGACAGGGGGATACCAAGAGACCCAGTACTTC.

The gene calls are TRBV6-6 and TRBJ1-4; TRBD1 might be the D (5 bases). V lost 7 bases and J lost 7, with 13 bases in between. The V gene's germline CDR1 is MNHNY and CDR2 SVGAGI (reference sequence). This CDR3 is built from 13 residues. For the CDR3, the DNA is TGTGCCAGCAATCGGGGGGTTGGTGAAAAACTGTTTTTT. Its translation is CASNRGVGEKLFF.

This clonotype was picked up many times. This chain connects TRBV2 to TRBJ2-1, with D possibly matching TRBD2 (5 bases). V lost 9 bases, J lost 4 bases, and 25 bases lay in between. CDR1 is SNHLY and CDR2 is FYNNEI in the germline V gene. The CDR3 spans 17 residues. Here the CDR3 reads CARARALGSLGYNEQFF. As DNA, the CDR3 is TGTGCCAGGGCGAGAGCCTTGGGGAGCTTAGGGTACAATGAGCAGTTCTTC.

V is TRBV10-3 and J is TRBJ1-2, with a weak D call TRBD1 (5 bases). Looked up from germline, CDR1 is ENHRY and CDR2 is SYGVKD. V shed 10 bases and J shed 3 bases, with 15 bases lying between them. The CDR3 loop spans 13 amino acids. This CDR3 is CASRTGVYYGYTF. The CDR3 region has the DNA TGTGCCAGCAGGACGGGGGTATACTATGGCTACACCTTC.

This clonotype showed up just a few times. The J gene is TRBJ1-6, the V gene TRBV7-9; no clear D. CDR1 is SEHNR and CDR2 is FQNEAQ in the germline V gene (reference sequence). The CDR3 totals 18 residues. Trimming stripped 5 bases from V and 0 bases from J, with 17 bases between. The CDR3 here is CASSGGRGSSSYNSPLHF. CDR3 in DNA: TGTGCCAGCAGCGGCGGACGTGGGTCAAGCTCCTATAATTCACCCCTCCACTTT.

This clonotype appeared many times. This chain joins TRBV7-9 and TRBJ2-5, with a weak D call TRBD2 (5 bases). CDR3 length: 14 residues. CDR1 is SEHNR, CDR2 FQNEAQ, per germline (reference sequence). Trimming removed 4 bases at V and 2 bases at J, with 11 bases between. This chain's CDR3 is CASSSRSEQETQYF. CDR3 nucleotide sequence: TGTGCCAGCAGCTCCCGTAGCGAACAAGAGACCCAGTACTTC.

This clonotype was found a few times. The V gene is TRBV10-3, the J gene TRBJ2-5; no clear D. Between the trimmed V and J ends, which lost 10 bases and 1 base, there was a span of 13 bases. The germline V gene has CDR1 ENHRY and CDR2 SYGVKD. The CDR3 sequence is 13 residues long. CDR3 sequence reads: CASTRTAQETQYF. Here the CDR3 DNA reads TGTGCCAGCACCAGAACAGCCCAAGAGACCCAGTACTTC.

V gene TRBV7-8 combines with J gene TRBJ1-2, with a weak D call TRBD1 (6 bases). CDR1 and CDR2 from the germline V gene are SGHVS and FQNEAQ. The V end lost 7 bases, the J end lost 5 bases, and 20 bases lay between the germline ends. This CDR3 contains 15 residues. The CDR3 is CASNPPRGARYGYTF. CDR3 sequence (DNA): TGTGCCAGCAACCCCCCCCGGGGGGCGAGGTATGGCTACACCTTC.

The CDR3 coding sequence is TGTGCCAGCAGCTACAAGGGCTATAGCAATCAGCCCCAGCATTTT. Translated: CASSYKGYSNQPQHF. The chain uses TRBV7-2 and TRBJ1-5; D is unresolved. Germline V gene data show CDR1 as SGHTA and CDR2 as FQGNSA. This CDR3 has 15 residues. V was trimmed by 4 bases and J by 0 bases, leaving 10 bases between them.

Notes on this clonotype: A much larger clone differs from this one at a single base, so this may be a read error. The chain links TRBV9 to TRBJ2-2; 7 positions match TRBD2. The CDR3 extends over 16 amino acids. CDR1 SGDLS and CDR2 YYNGEE come from the germline V gene. CDR3 DNA: TGTGCCAGCGGCGTAGAAGCTAGCGGCAACACCGGGGAGCTGTTTTTT. The encoded protein is CASGVEASGNTGELFF. Full variable domain (outside the CDR3, taken from reference TRBV9 and TRBJ2-2): DSGVTQTPKHLITATGQRVTLRCSPRSGDLSVYWYQQSLDQGLQFLIQYYNGEERAKGNILERFSAQQFPDLHSELNLSSLELGDSALYFCASGVEASGNTGELFFGEGSRLTVL.

As to this clonotype: The junction departs from germline at one end; a sequencing error may be responsible. The V call is TRBV29-1, the J call TRBJ2-7; TRBD1 is a possible D gene (6 bases). The germline CDR1 and CDR2 sequences are SQVTM and ANQGSEA. The CDR3 sequence is 15 residues long. The CDR3 DNA reads as TGCAGCGTAGAAGACAGGCCGCCCGAGGGCTACGAGCAGTACTTC. Protein product: CSVEDRPPEGYEQYF.

The sample holds many counts of this clonotype. V gene TRBV7-2 combines with J gene TRBJ2-7; TRBD1 matches 9 bases. V gave up 5 bases and J gave up 2 bases; unmatched junction bases: 7. This CDR3 has 15 amino acids. CDR1 is SGHTA, CDR2 FQGNSA, per germline. The CDR3 DNA reads TGTGCCAGCAGCACAGACAGGGGGACGACCTACGAGCAGTACTTC. This gives the protein CASSTDRGTTYEQYF.

Here the CDR3 reads CASSPGRAATVFSNQPQHF. DNA for the CDR3: TGTGCCAGCAGCCCCGGGAGGGCAGCTACCGTCTTTAGCAATCAGCCCCAGCATTTT. This chain links TRBV12-3 or TRBV12-4 with TRBJ1-5; D not resolved. V dropped 6 bases and J dropped 0 bases, with 24 bases sitting between them. This CDR3 comprises 19 residues.

Remarks on this clonotype: Since a much larger clone is just one base distant, this may be a read error. The V call is TRBV7-9, the J call TRBJ2-2, with D uncertain. CDR1 is SEHNR and CDR2 is FQNEAQ in the germline V gene (reference sequence). CDR3 length equals 12 residues. Trimming pared 7 bases from V and 7 bases from J, leaving 10 bases between. The CDR3 sequence: CASNIQGGELFF. The CDR3 coding sequence is TGTGCCAGCAACATACAAGGCGGGGAGCTGTTTTTT.